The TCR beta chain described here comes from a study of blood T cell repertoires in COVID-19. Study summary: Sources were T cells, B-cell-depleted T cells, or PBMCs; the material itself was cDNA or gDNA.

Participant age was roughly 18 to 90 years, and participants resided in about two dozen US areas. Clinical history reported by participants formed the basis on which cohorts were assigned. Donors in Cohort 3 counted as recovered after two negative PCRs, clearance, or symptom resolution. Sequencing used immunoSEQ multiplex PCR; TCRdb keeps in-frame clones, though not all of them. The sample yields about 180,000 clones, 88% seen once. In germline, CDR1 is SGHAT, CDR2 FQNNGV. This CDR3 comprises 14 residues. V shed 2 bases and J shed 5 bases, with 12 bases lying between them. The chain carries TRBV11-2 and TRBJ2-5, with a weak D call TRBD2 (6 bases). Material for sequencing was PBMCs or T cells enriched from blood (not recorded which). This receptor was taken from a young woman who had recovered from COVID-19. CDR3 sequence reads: CASSLQGLLETQYF. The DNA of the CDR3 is TGTGCCAGCAGCTTACAGGGACTTTTGGAGACCCAGTACTTC. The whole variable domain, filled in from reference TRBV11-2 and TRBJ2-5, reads EAGVAQSPRYKIIEKRQSVAFWCNPISGHATLYWYQQILGQGPKLLIQFQNNGVVDDSQLPKDRFSAERLKGVDSTLKIQPAKLEDSAVYLCASSLQGLLETQYFGPGTRLLVL.